Below, 21 T cell receptor beta chains from the same sample are listed, as sequenced in a study of blood T cell repertoires in COVID-19 (TCRdb year 2020). Libraries were built with the immunoSEQ multiplex PCR assay. TCRdb obtained this table from immuneACCESS and retained in-frame rearrangements with V and J assigned. These tables miss some clones; where compared with another copy, unresolved V genes account for less than half of the shortfall, and the remainder is unexplained. Counted in this sample were about 230,000 clones; 70% to 90% of them appeared once. Under 3% of the sample is held by the ten biggest clonotypes. Sequencing was done on a sample of peripheral blood. Source of these receptors: a woman in her 70s with active or convalescent COVID-19.

The V and J genes are TRBV6-5 and TRBJ1-2, with D perhaps matching TRBD1 (6 bases). CDR1 and CDR2 (germline): MNHEY, SVGAGI. The CDR3 contains 14 residues. V lost 4 bases and J lost 4, with 13 bases in between. CDR3 loop: CASSSGTPPYGYTF. The DNA for the CDR3 is TGTGCCAGCAGTTCCGGGACACCTCCCTATGGCTACACCTTC.

This chain connects TRBV24-1 to TRBJ2-2, with a weak D call TRBD2 (5 bases). Germline V CDR1 and CDR2: KGHDR, SFDVKD. V dropped 9 bases and J dropped 5 bases, with 12 bases sitting between them. The CDR3 extends over 13 amino acids. The DNA of the CDR3 is TGTGCCACCGGGGATCCGGGGACCGGGGAGCTGTTTTTT. This sequence encodes CATGDPGTGELFF.

In its sample, this clone was seen a few times. The chain links TRBV3-1 (or the pseudogene TRBV3-2) to TRBJ2-5; 7 nucleotides match TRBD1. CDR1 LGHDT and CDR2 YNNKEL come from the germline V gene (reference sequence). The CDR3 contains 17 residues. J was trimmed by 5 bases and V by 4 bases; bases with no gene match: 16. The DNA of the CDR3 is TGTGCCAGCAGCCTGAAAGGGGGCGCGGCCCTGAGGGAGACCCAGTACTTC. This translates into CASSLKGGAALRETQYF.

The rearrangement uses TRBV6-6 and TRBJ2-1; the D is unclear. CDR1 MNHNY and CDR2 SVGAGI come from the germline V gene (reference sequence). CDR3 length equals 11 residues. The germline V and J ends were trimmed by 8 bases and 1 base, with 3 bases remaining between them. CDR3 in DNA: TGTGCCAGCCTGTCCTACAATGAGCAGTTCTTC. Amino acids: CASLSYNEQFF.

The V and J genes are TRBV18 and TRBJ2-2, with 11 bases fitting TRBD2. The germline V gene has CDR1 KGHSH and CDR2 LQKENI. The ends lost 6 bases at V and 3 bases at J; junction bases unmatched: 6. The CDR3 sequence is 16 residues long. The CDR3 reads CASSHTSGSYTGELFF. The CDR3 DNA sequence: TGTGCCAGCTCCCACACTAGCGGGAGCTACACCGGGGAGCTGTTTTTT.

V gene TRBV19 combines with J gene TRBJ1-5; the D gene is possibly TRBD1 (5 bases). The CDR3 is 16 residues long. The V end was cut by 4 bases, the J end by 0 bases, with 13 bases between. The germline CDR1 and CDR2 sequences are LNHDA and SQIVND (reference sequence). The CDR3 protein is CASSTTGGVSNQPQHF. The CDR3 coding sequence is TGTGCCAGTAGTACCACCGGGGGGGTTAGCAATCAGCCCCAGCATTTT. The complete variable domain, with remaining parts taken from reference TRBV19 and TRBJ1-5, reads DGGITQSPKYLFRKEGQNVTLSCEQNLNHDAMYWYRQDPGQGLRLIYYSQIVNDFQKGDIAEGYSVSREKKESFPLTVTSAQKNPTAFYLCASSTTGGVSNQPQHFGDGTRLSIL.

This chain joins TRBV28 and TRBJ1-5, with D possibly matching TRBD1 (6 bases). Germline CDR1 is MDHEN and CDR2 is SYDVKM. The CDR3 sequence is 15 residues long. V was trimmed by 2 bases and J by 1 base, leaving 9 bases between them. The CDR3 bases are TGTGCCAGCAGTTTACAGGGGCTGAGCAATCAGCCCCAGCATTTT. This sequence encodes CASSLQGLSNQPQHF.

This clone was counted a single time. The rearrangement links TRBV19 to TRBJ2-1, with TRBD1 matching 9 bases. The CDR3 is made up of 16 amino acids. Germline loops: CDR1 LNHDA, CDR2 SQIVND (reference sequence). J gave up 7 bases and V 8 bases, and 15 bases lay outside the gene matches. In DNA form, the CDR3 reads TGTGCCAGTGGAGCTCAAACAGGGGGCGTTAGAAATGAGCAGTTCTTC. Its protein is CASGAQTGGVRNEQFF.

This clone was counted a single time. V usage is TRBV6-5 and J usage is TRBJ1-2, with TRBD1 as a possible D gene (6 bases). The V gene's germline CDR1 is MNHEY and CDR2 SVGAGI. The CDR3 length is 13 residues. Trimming stripped 6 bases from V and 5 bases from J, with 13 bases between. The CDR3: CASRGQNRYGYTF. The CDR3 coding sequence is TGTGCCAGCAGGGGACAAAACCGGTATGGCTACACCTTC.

The V call is TRBV12-5, the J call TRBJ1-2; D is possibly TRBD1 (5 bases). V was clipped by 1 base and J by 2 bases, with 14 bases between them. CDR1 LGHNT and CDR2 FRNRAP come from the germline V gene. The CDR3 spans 16 residues. The CDR3, as DNA: TGTGCTAGTGGTTTGGATCAGGGTCCCCAAAACTATGGCTACACCTTC. Translation gives CASGLDQGPQNYGYTF.

The gene calls are TRBV19 and TRBJ1-2; D may be TRBD1 (6 bases). The germline V gene has CDR1 LNHDA and CDR2 SQIVND (reference sequence). This CDR3 contains 14 residues. Trimming took 7 bases from V and 3 from J, leaving 15 bases between them. CDR3 nucleotide sequence: TGTGCCAGTATCCGGACAGCTAGGGACTATGGCTACACCTTC. The encoded protein is CASIRTARDYGYTF. The whole variable domain, remainder taken from reference TRBV19 and TRBJ1-2, is DGGITQSPKYLFRKEGQNVTLSCEQNLNHDAMYWYRQDPGQGLRLIYYSQIVNDFQKGDIAEGYSVSREKKESFPLTVTSAQKNPTAFYLCASIRTARDYGYTFGSGTRLTVV.

V gene TRBV7-6 combines with J gene TRBJ1-5; a possible D gene is TRBD1 (5 bases). This CDR3 region has 18 residues. Trimming left V 2 bases short and J 0 bases short, with 17 bases between. Germline CDR1 SGHVS, CDR2 FNYEAQ. The CDR3 is CASSLYGGSDYSNQPQHF. CDR3 sequence (DNA): TGTGCCAGCAGCTTATACGGGGGGTCGGATTATAGCAATCAGCCCCAGCATTTT.

The V gene is TRBV20-1, the J gene TRBJ2-3; 12 bases are shared with TRBD2. The J segment lost 6 bases and the V segment lost 3 bases, leaving 13 bases of the junction unmatched. This CDR3 contains 17 residues. Germline V CDR1 and CDR2: DFQATT, SNEGSKA (reference sequence). This CDR3 reads CSASSSSGRARVDTQYF. CDR3 coding DNA: TGCAGTGCTAGTTCGTCTAGCGGGAGGGCACGGGTGGATACGCAGTATTTT.

The sample holds a few counts of this clone. J is TRBJ2-7 and V is TRBV3-1 (or the pseudogene TRBV3-2), with 8 bases that match TRBD2. The germline CDR1 and CDR2 sequences are LGHDT and YNNKEL (reference sequence). This CDR3 has 15 amino acids. V trimming: 3 bases; J trimming: 4 bases; junction bases outside the gene matches: 8. CDR3 sequence reads: CASSHEPGGQYEQYF. The CDR3 DNA reads TGTGCCAGCAGCCACGAGCCGGGGGGGCAATACGAGCAGTACTTC.

This rearrangement joins TRBV7-8 to TRBJ2-3, with 8 bases fitting TRBD1. CDR3 length equals 14 residues. The germline gives CDR1 SGHVS, CDR2 FQNEAQ. V dropped 4 bases and J dropped 4; count of bases not matched to a gene: 4. The CDR3 is CASSSDRVADTQYF. Here the CDR3 DNA reads TGTGCCAGCAGCTCGGACAGGGTCGCAGATACGCAGTATTTT.

The V gene is TRBV20-1, the J gene TRBJ2-1; TRBD2 agrees at 12 bases. With 3 bases clipped from V and 6 bases from J, the junction kept 12 bases outside the gene matches. The CDR3 runs 17 residues. Germline loops: CDR1 DFQATT, CDR2 SNEGSKA (reference sequence). As DNA, the CDR3 is TGCAGTGCTAGTACCCCTAGCGGGGGGGCAATTTCCAATGAGCAGTTCTTC. It codes for CSASTPSGGAISNEQFF.

J is TRBJ1-2 and V is TRBV6-5, with 8 bases aligning to TRBD1. Germline loops: CDR1 MNHEY, CDR2 SVGAGI. The V gene end was trimmed by 6 bases and the J gene end by 5 bases; junction bases not matched to a gene: 8. This CDR3 has 14 residues. In nucleotides, the CDR3 is TGTGCCAGCAGCTACGGGAGACAGGGGTATGGCTACACCTTC. This translates into CASSYGRQGYGYTF.

The chain combines TRBV7-3 with TRBJ2-7, with D possibly being TRBD2 (6 bases). The length of the CDR3 is 15 residues. V lost 2 bases to trimming and J lost 6 bases, with 17 bases between them. Germline CDR1 SGHTA, CDR2 FQGTGA. The CDR3: CASSLQPGTPSEQYF. The CDR3 bases are TGTGCCAGCAGCTTACAACCCGGGACTCCTTCCGAGCAGTACTTC.

This clone has a single count. The chain is built from TRBV6-6 and TRBJ2-7, with D possibly TRBD2 on 5 matching bases. The length of the CDR3 is 15 residues. Trimming stripped 0 bases from V and 3 bases from J, with 12 bases between. CDR1 is MNHNY and CDR2 is SVGAGI in the germline V gene (reference sequence). This CDR3 is CASSYSRLEGYEQYF. The CDR3 bases are TGTGCCAGCAGTTACTCCCGATTAGAGGGCTACGAGCAGTACTTC.

V gene TRBV5-1 combines with J gene TRBJ2-7; 7 bases are shared with TRBD2. Trimming removed 4 bases from V and 4 bases from J; junction bases left unmatched: 11. Germline V CDR1 and CDR2: SGHRS, YFSETQ. The CDR3 contains 15 residues. The CDR3 DNA reads TGCGCCAGCAGCGCCACGACTAGCAGGACGTACGAGCAGTACTTC. This gives the protein CASSATTSRTYEQYF.

This chain connects TRBV3-1 (or the pseudogene TRBV3-2) to TRBJ1-1; D is perhaps TRBD1 (6 bases). Trimming took 3 bases from V and 7 from J, leaving 15 bases between them. The germline V gene has CDR1 LGHDT and CDR2 YNNKEL (reference sequence). This CDR3 is 14 amino acids long. CDR3 in DNA: TGTGCCAGCAGCCACCGGGGGGGGGCCGGTGAAGCTTTCTTT. Translated, it gives CASSHRGGAGEAFF.